This record looks at one T cell receptor beta chain sequence and its context. Antigen unknown. The sample is drawn from a study of CD8+ T cells in alopecia areata. Germline CDR1 and CDR2: ENHRY and SYGVKD. Trimming cost V 5 bases and J 5 bases; bases outside gene matches: 7. CDR3 length equals 14 residues. The treatment was: oral pan-JAK inhibitor, 5-10 mg twice daily. Following RNA extraction, reverse transcription yielded cDNA that acted as the sequencing template. The data were produced by immunoSEQ multiplex PCR, yet TCRdb's version contains in-frame clones alone and is incomplete. Of more than 150,000 clones listed, under 60% are singletons. Study-wide findings and caveats: Persistence of many expanded lesional clones was seen in scalp and blood during tofacitinib. Higher clonality was seen in lesional scalp than in normal scalp, especially in alopecia totalis/universalis.

J is TRBJ2-7 and V is TRBV10-3, with 9 bases identical to TRBD1. The sequencing used CD8+ T cells sorted from blood, collected at week 24, from a patient treated with tofacitinib. The receptor comes from a human donor with alopecia areata. The CDR3 DNA sequence: TGTGCCATCAGTCTACAGGGGGCGGGAGACGAGCAGTACTTC. Amino acid sequence: CAISLQGAGDEQYF.